The rows below give T cell receptor beta chains drawn from one sample of a study of shared clonotypes between healthy human individuals. The data were produced by immunoSEQ multiplex PCR, yet TCRdb's version contains in-frame clones alone and is incomplete. The data hold approximately 840,000 clones, with 90% to 97% observed a single time. The sample comprised naive CD8+ T cells sorted from blood. These receptors were obtained from a man under 40 in good health. Each CDR3 is given with its conserved first and last residue. D genes are given only for firm matches. Expanded clones are given a class, and other clones once, few, many or no size at all.

d_gene,v_gene,abundance,j_gene,CDR3nt,CDR3aa
-,TRBV7-9,-,TRBJ2-1,TGTGCCAGCAGCTCCGATGTTAACAATGAGCAGTTCTTC,CASSSDVNNEQFF
-,TRBV5-1,-,TRBJ2-7,TGCGCCAGCAGCAGTCTAGGGAACGAGCAGTACTTC,CASSSLGNEQYF
TRBD2,TRBV28,once,TRBJ2-5,TGTGCCAGCAGTACCCCCCAGCGGGAGTGGGAGACCCAGTACTTC,CASSTPQREWETQYF
-,TRBV9,-,TRBJ2-7,TGTGCCAGCAGCACATCAGGGAGCCAACTGAACTACGAGCAGTACTTC,CASSTSGSQLNYEQYF
-,TRBV27,-,TRBJ1-1,TGTGCCAGCAGTTTAATCGGGGACGGCACTGAAGCTTTCTTT,CASSLIGDGTEAFF
TRBD1,TRBV4-3,-,TRBJ2-7,TGCGCCAGCAGCCAGGGACAGGGGGACGAGCAGTACTTC,CASSQGQGDEQYF
-,TRBV7-3,-,TRBJ2-1,TGTGCCAGCAGCTCCACAGCGAGCTCCTACAATGAGCAGTTCTTC,CASSSTASSYNEQFF
-,TRBV7-9,-,TRBJ2-7,TGTGCCAGCAGCTTCCCCGGGGAAGGAGTCTACGAGCAGTACTTC,CASSFPGEGVYEQYF
TRBD2,TRBV2,-,TRBJ2-5,TGTGCCAGCACTAGCACGGGACTAGCGGGAGAGACCCAGTACTTC,CASTSTGLAGETQYF
TRBD1,TRBV28,-,TRBJ2-1,TGTGCCAGCAGCCCTTACGACAGGGTAGGGTACAATGAGCAGTTCTTC,CASSPYDRVGYNEQFF
TRBD2,TRBV5-1,once,TRBJ2-7,TGCGCCAGCAGCTCGGGGATCCTCGTGGGACTAGCTTCCTACGAGCAGTACTTC,CASSSGILVGLASYEQYF
-,TRBV6-6,-,TRBJ2-5,TGTGCCAGCACCTACGGGGAGACCCAGTACTTC,CASTYGETQYF
-,TRBV19,-,TRBJ2-7,TGTGCCAGTAGTATGATGGGGAAGAGTTCCTACGAGCAGTACTTC,CASSMMGKSSYEQYF
-,TRBV13,-,TRBJ2-7,TGTGCCAGCAGCCCCGGGGGCGGAACCTACGAGCAGTACTTC,CASSPGGGTYEQYF
-,TRBV27,-,TRBJ1-4,TGTGCCAGCAGTTTAACACAGGGTTTACAAGAAAAACTGTTTTTT,CASSLTQGLQEKLFF
-,TRBV4-1,-,TRBJ1-1,TGCGCCAGCAGCCAAGATCTGGGGGTGGTAACTGAAGCTTTCTTT,CASSQDLGVVTEAFF
-,TRBV9,-,TRBJ2-2,TGTGCCAGCGAGGGGGTGGGCGGGGAGCTGTTTTTT,CASEGVGGELFF
TRBD2,TRBV28,-,TRBJ2-2,TGTGCCAGCAGACGACTAGCGGCCACCGGGGAGCTGTTTTTT,CASRRLAATGELFF
-,TRBV9,-,TRBJ2-1,TGTGCCAGCGGCACCTACAGGGACAATGAGCAGTTCTTC,CASGTYRDNEQFF
TRBD1,TRBV19,-,TRBJ2-7,TGTGCCAGTAGTATAGATCCCGGGACAGGAGTGTACGAGCAGTACTTC,CASSIDPGTGVYEQYF
-,TRBV27,-,TRBJ2-3,TGTGCCAGCAGTAGAATCGGGACTCACGGCACAGATACGCAGTATTTT,CASSRIGTHGTDTQYF
TRBD1,TRBV29-1,-,TRBJ2-3,TGCAGCGTTGCCGGACAGGGGCAAGGGCTTAGCACAGATACGCAGTATTTT,CSVAGQGQGLSTDTQYF
TRBD2,TRBV6-5,-,TRBJ2-2,TGTGCCAGCACCCAACTAGCGGGAGAGACCGGGGAGCTGTTTTTT,CASTQLAGETGELFF
-,TRBV5-1,-,TRBJ2-6,TGCGCCAGCAGCCGCCCGGGTGGACACGCGCCCTCTGGGGCCAACGTCCTGACTTTC,CASSRPGGHAPSGANVLTF
-,TRBV27,once,TRBJ1-2,TGTGCCAGCAGTTTATCCGCAGGACCGAGGAGTTATGGCTACACCTTC,CASSLSAGPRSYGYTF
TRBD2,TRBV27,-,TRBJ2-1,TGTGCCAGCAGGGGGACTAGCGCGGGGGAGCAGTTCTTC,CASRGTSAGEQFF
TRBD1,TRBV13,-,TRBJ2-1,TGTGCCAGCAGCTTAGGTACAGGGGGCGCCTACAATGAGCAGTTCTTC,CASSLGTGGAYNEQFF
-,TRBV30,-,TRBJ1-1,TGTGCCTGGAGGTGGACCCCCTTAACTGAAGCTTTCTTT,CAWRWTPLTEAFF
-,TRBV7-2,-,TRBJ2-7,TGTGCCAGCAGCGAGGGGACCTACGAGCAGTACTTC,CASSEGTYEQYF
-,TRBV11-3,-,TRBJ2-1,TGTGCCAGCAGCCCGACAACTAGTGATGAGCAGTTCTTC,CASSPTTSDEQFF